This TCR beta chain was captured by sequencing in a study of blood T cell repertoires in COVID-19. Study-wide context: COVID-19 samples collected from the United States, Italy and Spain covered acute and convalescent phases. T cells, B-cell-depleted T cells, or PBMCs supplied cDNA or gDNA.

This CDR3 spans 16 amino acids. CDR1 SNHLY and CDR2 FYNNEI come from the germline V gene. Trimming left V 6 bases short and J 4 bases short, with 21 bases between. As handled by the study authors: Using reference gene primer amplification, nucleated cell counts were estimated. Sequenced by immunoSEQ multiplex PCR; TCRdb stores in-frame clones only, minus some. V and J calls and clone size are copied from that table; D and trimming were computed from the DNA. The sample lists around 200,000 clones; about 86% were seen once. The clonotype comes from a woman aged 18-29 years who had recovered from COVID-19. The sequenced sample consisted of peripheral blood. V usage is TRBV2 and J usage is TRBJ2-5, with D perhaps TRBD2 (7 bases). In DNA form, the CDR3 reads TGTGCCAGCAGCGGACTTCGCGGGAGAGGGGGAGAGACCCAGTACTTC. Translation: CASSGLRGRGGETQYF.